This T cell receptor (beta chain) was recovered during a study of OX40 agonist ivuxolimab in advanced cancers. About the investigation overall: The costimulatory receptor OX40 (CD134) was targeted by ivuxolimab, a fully human IgG2 agonistic monoclonal antibody. Intravenous ivuxolimab was administered to patients every 2 weeks at six dose levels: 0.01, 0.1, 0.3, 1.5, 3 and 10 mg/kg. Of the roughly 54 dose-escalation patients, hepatocellular carcinoma was present in around 20, melanoma in approximately 15, renal cell carcinoma in 9 and head and neck cancer in 9. In the dose-escalation cohort, around four fifths of patients were male, and the mean age was around 60 years, with a range of about 23 to 90. Prior anti-PD-1, anti-PD-L1 or anti-CTLA-4 therapy was permitted, and 40% of dose-escalation patients had received checkpoint inhibitors. Partial responses occurred in three dose-escalation patients, of whom one had hepatocellular carcinoma and two had cutaneous melanoma. Peripheral TCRbeta sequencing aimed to test whether ivuxolimab altered TCR sequence diversity and caused clonal T-cell expansion. The paper reports the monotherapy dose-escalation portion (N of about 47 patients) of the phase I ivuxolimab trial. The research as a whole found: Low levels of normalized T-cell clonal expansion were also seen in some nonresponding patients. At doses of 0.1 to 3.0 mg/kg, clonal expansion of both CD4+ and CD8+ T cells in blood was seen between baseline and week 6. After ivuxolimab, CD8+ T cells had more expanded clones than CD4+ T cells on average. The antigen specificity of the peripheral T cells that underwent clonal expansion was not determined. In partial responders in the 0.1-3.0 mg/kg groups, normalized peripheral clonal expansion was found to be among the lowest, especially among CD8+ T cells.

Looking up the germline V gene yields CDR1 SGHAT and CDR2 FQNNGV. Measured from the cysteine to the phenylalanine, the CDR3 is 14 residues long. This entry keeps only the CDR3 DNA: 42 bases, framed from base 1. V loses 1 base at its end and J loses 6 bases; junction bases beyond the gene matches: 5. Patients with a history of autoimmune disease or receiving systemic immunosuppression were excluded from the trial. Peripheral blood for TCR sequencing was collected from all dose cohorts at baseline, on cycle 4 day 1, and on cycle 7 day 1. Samples were obtained from an open-label, multicenter, first-in-human phase I dose-escalation trial of ivuxolimab. Adults with locally advanced or metastatic melanoma, renal cell, hepatocellular, or head and neck squamous cell carcinoma were enrolled in the trial. Before TCR sequencing, CD4+ T cells and CD8+ T cells from peripheral blood were sorted into separate populations.

This clone has more than one count but fewer than ten. The antigen it binds to is not known. No base quality values were provided; no much bigger clone lies one nucleotide off. For sequencing of the TCRbeta CDR3 region, genomic DNA was extracted from the sorted cells. TCRbeta CDR3 regions were sequenced using the immunoSEQ Assay. TCRdb retrieved this table from immuneACCESS and kept in-frame rearrangements only. Not all clones are present; in checked studies, unresolved V genes account for under half, and no reason is known for the remainder. The sample records some 30,000 clones, 80% to 95% of which are singletons. Under 5.5% of the sample comes from the top ten.

This receptor was taken from an adult with an advanced solid tumor such as melanoma, head and neck, liver or kidney cancer. The rearranged chain carries TRBV11-2 and TRBJ2-7, with 8 bases in between that match TRBD2. Sequencing was performed on CD4+ or CD8+ T cells sorted from blood, taken in a trial of the OX40 agonist ivuxolimab. The nucleotide sequence reads TGTGCCAGCAGCTTAGGCGGACTAGCAATCGAGCAGTACTTC. This gives the protein CASSLGGLAIEQYF.